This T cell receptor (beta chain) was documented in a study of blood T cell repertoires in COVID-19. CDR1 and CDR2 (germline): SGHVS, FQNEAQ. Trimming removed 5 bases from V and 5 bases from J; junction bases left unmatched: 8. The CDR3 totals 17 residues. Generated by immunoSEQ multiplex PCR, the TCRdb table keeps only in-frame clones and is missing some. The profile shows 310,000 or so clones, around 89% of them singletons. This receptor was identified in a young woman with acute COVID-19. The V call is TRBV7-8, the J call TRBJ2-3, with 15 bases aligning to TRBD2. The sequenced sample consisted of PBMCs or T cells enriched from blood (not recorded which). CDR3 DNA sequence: TGTGCCAGCAGCACGCGGACTAGCGGGAGGGCTGGAGATACGCAGTATTTT. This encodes CASSTRTSGRAGDTQYF.